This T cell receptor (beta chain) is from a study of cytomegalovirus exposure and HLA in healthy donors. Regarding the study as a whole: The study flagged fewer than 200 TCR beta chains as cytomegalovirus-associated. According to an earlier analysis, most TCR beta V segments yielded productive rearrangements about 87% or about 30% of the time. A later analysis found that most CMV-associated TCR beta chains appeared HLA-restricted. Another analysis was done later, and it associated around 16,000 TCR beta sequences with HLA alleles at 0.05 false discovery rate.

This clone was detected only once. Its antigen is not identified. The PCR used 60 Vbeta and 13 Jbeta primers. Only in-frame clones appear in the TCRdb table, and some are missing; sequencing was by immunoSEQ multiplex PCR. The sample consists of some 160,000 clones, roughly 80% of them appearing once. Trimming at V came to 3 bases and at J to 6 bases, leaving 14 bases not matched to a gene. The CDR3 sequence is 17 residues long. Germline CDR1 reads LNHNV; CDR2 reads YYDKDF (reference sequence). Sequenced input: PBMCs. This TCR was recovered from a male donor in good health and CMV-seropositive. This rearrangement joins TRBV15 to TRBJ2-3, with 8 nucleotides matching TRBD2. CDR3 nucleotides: TGTGCCACCAGCAGCGATCACGGGACTAGGGATCTCGATACGCAGTATTTT. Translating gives CATSSDHGTRDLDTQYF.